One sample yielded the 6 T cell receptor beta chains listed below, sequenced in a study of blood T cell repertoires in COVID-19. Some clones are missing from TCRdb's copy, which holds only in-frame ones; the method was immunoSEQ multiplex PCR. The sample lists over 400,000 clones; 70% to 90% were seen once. Source material: peripheral blood. The receptors were sampled from a woman between 45 and 65 years old with COVID-19, enrolled during active disease.

The chain is built from TRBV3-1 (or the pseudogene TRBV3-2) and TRBJ2-3; 7 nucleotides line up with TRBD1. This CDR3 is 12 amino acids long. Germline V gives CDR1 LGHDT, CDR2 YNNKEL (reference sequence). Trimming at V came to 4 bases and at J to 9 bases, leaving 4 bases not matched to a gene. The CDR3 is CASSLPGQTQYF. The CDR3 DNA follows: TGTGCCAGCAGCCTGCCGGGACAGACGCAGTATTTT.

The chain links TRBV19 to TRBJ2-3; D possibly corresponds to TRBD1 (6 bases). Germline CDR1 reads LNHDA; CDR2 reads SQIVND (reference sequence). V lost 0 bases and J lost 5, with 12 bases in between. The CDR3 extends over 15 amino acids. CDR3 protein: CASSIDEGVIDTQYF. In DNA form, the CDR3 reads TGTGCCAGTAGTATAGACGAGGGGGTGATAGATACGCAGTATTTT.

This sequence joins TRBV11-3 and TRBJ2-2, with TRBD1 matching over 10 bases. V gave up 5 bases and J gave up 5 bases; unmatched junction bases: 5. The CDR3 is made up of 15 amino acids. Germline-derived CDR1 and CDR2 are SGHNT and YENEEA. CDR3 protein: CASSPWTGGTGELFF. The CDR3 coding sequence is TGTGCCAGCAGCCCTTGGACAGGGGGAACCGGGGAGCTGTTTTTT.

This chain uses TRBV29-1 with TRBJ1-2, with D uncertain. The CDR3 spans 13 residues. The V end lost 0 bases, the J end lost 7 bases, and 12 bases lay between the germline ends. Germline CDR1 is SQVTM and CDR2 is ANQGSEA. CDR3 sequence: CSVEDLEVGGYTF. The CDR3 nucleotides are TGCAGCGTTGAAGATCTAGAAGTAGGTGGCTACACCTTC.

The V and J genes are TRBV6-6 and TRBJ1-2; D possibly corresponds to TRBD1 (6 bases). There are 15 residues in the CDR3. The germline V and J ends were trimmed by 2 bases and 4 bases, with 14 bases remaining between them. CDR1 is MNHNY and CDR2 is SVGAGI in the germline V gene (reference sequence). The CDR3: CASSYAARGIYGYTF. CDR3 sequence (DNA): TGTGCCAGCAGTTACGCGGCCAGGGGAATCTATGGCTACACCTTC.

The chain carries TRBV6-5 and TRBJ2-5, with 7 nucleotides matching TRBD1. The V gene's germline CDR1 is MNHEY and CDR2 SVGAGI. V gave up 6 bases and J gave up 7 bases; unmatched junction bases: 8. The CDR3 spans 13 residues. The CDR3 DNA sequence: TGTGCCAGCAGACGACAGGGTCCCGGGACCCAGTACTTC. This gives the protein CASRRQGPGTQYF.